The clone carrying this T cell receptor (beta chain) was counted at least ten times. Its antigen is currently unknown. This record comes from a study of T-cell reconstitution after alpha-beta-depleted transplantation in children. General study findings and limits: Certain patients had high TCRbeta diversity at day 60, and it came from recipient T cells and thymic progenitors that survived. Expanded graft clones numbering several hundred reportedly gave rise to alpha-beta T cells about two months after transplant.

Unique molecular identifiers were used in preparing the TCRbeta library. A single record per CDR3 protein comes from TCRdb applying MiXCR to the PCR reads. The table lists approximately 290,000 distinct CDR3 sequences, under 14% of them singletons. This specimen was peripheral blood, taken 180 days after TCRalphabeta/CD19-depleted stem cell transplant. This TCR was sampled from a male patient aged 2-15 years who had a stem cell transplant for chronic granulomatous disease, so the T cells may come from the graft donor.

CDR3 sequence reads: CASSFGLVGISYEQYF. As DNA, the CDR3 is TGTGCCAGCAGTTTCGGACTAGTCGGAATCTCCTACGAGCAGTACTTC. The chain employs TRBV12-3 or TRBV12-4 and TRBJ2-7, with TRBD2 identical over 7 bases. The length of the CDR3 is 16 residues. V was clipped by 3 bases and J by 0 bases; unmatched bases: 8.